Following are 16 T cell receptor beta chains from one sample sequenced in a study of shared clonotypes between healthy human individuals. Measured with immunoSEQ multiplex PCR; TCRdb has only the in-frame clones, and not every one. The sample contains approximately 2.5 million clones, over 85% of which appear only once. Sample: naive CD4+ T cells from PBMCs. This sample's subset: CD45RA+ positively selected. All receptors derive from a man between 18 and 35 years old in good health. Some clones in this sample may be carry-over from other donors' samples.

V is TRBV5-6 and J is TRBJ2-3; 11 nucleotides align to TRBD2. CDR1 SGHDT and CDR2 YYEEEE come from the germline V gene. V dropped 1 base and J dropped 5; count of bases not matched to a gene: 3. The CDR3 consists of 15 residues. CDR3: CASSLLAGGEDTQYF. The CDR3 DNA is TGTGCCAGCAGCTTGCTAGCGGGAGGCGAAGATACGCAGTATTTT.

The CDR3 protein is CASSKLLAGIYNEQFF. The CDR3 region has the DNA TGTGCCAGCAGCAAGCTCCTAGCGGGAATCTACAATGAGCAGTTCTTC. The chain combines TRBV7-2 with TRBJ2-1; 9 nucleotides line up with TRBD2. This CDR3 spans 16 amino acids. The V segment lost 5 bases and the J segment 3 bases; nucleotides outside the gene matches: 8. Germline assignment: CDR1 SGHTA and CDR2 FQGNSA.

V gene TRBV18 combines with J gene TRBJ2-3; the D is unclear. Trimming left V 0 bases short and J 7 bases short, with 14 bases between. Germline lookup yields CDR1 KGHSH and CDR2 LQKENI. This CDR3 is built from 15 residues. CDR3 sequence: CASSPPTFSANTQYF. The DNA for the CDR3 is TGTGCCAGCTCACCACCGACTTTCAGTGCTAATACGCAGTATTTT. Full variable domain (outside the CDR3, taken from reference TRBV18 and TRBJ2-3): NAGVMQNPRHLVRRRGQEARLRCSPMKGHSHVYWYRQLPEEGLKFMVYLQKENIIDESGMPKERFSAEFPKEGPSILRIQQVVRGDSAAYFCASSPPTFSANTQYFGPGTRLTVL.

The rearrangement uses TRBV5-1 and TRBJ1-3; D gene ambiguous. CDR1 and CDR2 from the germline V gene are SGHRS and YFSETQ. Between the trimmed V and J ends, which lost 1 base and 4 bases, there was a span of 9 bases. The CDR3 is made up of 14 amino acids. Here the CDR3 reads CASSLSERGNTIYF. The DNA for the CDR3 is TGCGCCAGCAGCTTGTCCGAAAGGGGAAACACCATATATTTT.

For the CDR3, the DNA is TGTGCCAGCAGGATACAGGGGGCTGGGGCCAACGTCCTGACTTTC. It translates to CASRIQGAGANVLTF. This rearrangement joins TRBV28 to TRBJ2-6; TRBD1 matches 8 bases. The CDR3 loop spans 15 amino acids. Germline trimming cut 6 bases from V and 2 bases from J; bases unmatched to any gene: 3. Looked up from germline, CDR1 is MDHEN and CDR2 is SYDVKM.

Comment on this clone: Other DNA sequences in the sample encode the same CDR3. The CDR3 DNA is TGTGCCAGCAGTTTATCGATCCGAGAGACCCAGTACTTC. Residues: CASSLSIRETQYF. The V gene is TRBV27, the J gene TRBJ2-5; D gene uncertain. V was clipped by 0 bases and J by 4 bases, with 6 bases between them. The length of the CDR3 is 13 residues. The germline V gene encodes CDR1 MNHEY and CDR2 SMNVEV (reference sequence).

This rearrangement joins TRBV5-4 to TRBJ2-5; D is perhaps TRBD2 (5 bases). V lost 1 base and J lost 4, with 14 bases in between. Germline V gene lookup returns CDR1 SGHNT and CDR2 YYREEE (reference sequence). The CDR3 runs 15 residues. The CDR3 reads CASSLPGSAGETQYF. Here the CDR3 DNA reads TGTGCCAGCAGCTTGCCCGGGTCTGCGGGAGAGACCCAGTACTTC.

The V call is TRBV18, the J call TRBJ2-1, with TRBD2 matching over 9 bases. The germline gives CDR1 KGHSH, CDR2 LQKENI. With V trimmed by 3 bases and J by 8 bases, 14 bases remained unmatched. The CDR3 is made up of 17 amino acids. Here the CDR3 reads CASSPYQISGSLDEQFF. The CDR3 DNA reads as TGTGCCAGCTCACCCTACCAGATTAGCGGGAGTCTCGATGAGCAGTTCTTC.

CDR3 region: CASIPRGGDYGYTF. The CDR3 coding sequence is TGTGCCAGCATTCCAAGGGGGGGTGACTATGGCTACACCTTC. This rearrangement joins TRBV5-4 to TRBJ1-2; the D gene is possibly TRBD1 (6 bases). The V and J ends lost 6 bases and 3 bases respectively, with 15 bases between them. The CDR3 runs to 14 residues. Germline assignment: CDR1 SGHNT and CDR2 YYREEE (reference sequence).

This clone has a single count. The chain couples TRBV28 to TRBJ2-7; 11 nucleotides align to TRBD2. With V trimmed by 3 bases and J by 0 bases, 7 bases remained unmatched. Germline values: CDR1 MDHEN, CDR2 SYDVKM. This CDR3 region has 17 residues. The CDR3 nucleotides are TGTGCCAGCAGTTTTACAATAGGACTAGCGGGCTCCTACGAGCAGTACTTC. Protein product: CASSFTIGLAGSYEQYF.

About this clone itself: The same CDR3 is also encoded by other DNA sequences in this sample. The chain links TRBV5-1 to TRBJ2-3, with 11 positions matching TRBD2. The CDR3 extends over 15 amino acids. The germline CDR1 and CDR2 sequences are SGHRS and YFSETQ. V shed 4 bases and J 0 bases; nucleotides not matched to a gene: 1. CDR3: CASSGTSGSTDTQYF. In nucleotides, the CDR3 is TGCGCCAGCAGCGGGACTAGCGGTAGCACAGATACGCAGTATTTT.

Here the CDR3 reads CASSLPGTGSWGYTF. CDR3 coding DNA: TGTGCCAGCAGTTTACCCGGGACAGGGTCGTGGGGCTACACCTTC. The chain has TRBV28 and TRBJ1-2; 9 bases match TRBD1. This CDR3 has 15 amino acids. Germline CDR1 is MDHEN and CDR2 is SYDVKM. Trimming removed 2 bases from V and 8 bases from J; junction bases left unmatched: 9.

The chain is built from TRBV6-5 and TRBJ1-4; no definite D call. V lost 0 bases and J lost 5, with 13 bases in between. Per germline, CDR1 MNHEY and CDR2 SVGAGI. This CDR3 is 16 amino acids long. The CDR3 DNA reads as TGTGCCAGCAGTTACTCGTTACCCGTTTTCAATGAAAAACTGTTTTTT. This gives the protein CASSYSLPVFNEKLFF.

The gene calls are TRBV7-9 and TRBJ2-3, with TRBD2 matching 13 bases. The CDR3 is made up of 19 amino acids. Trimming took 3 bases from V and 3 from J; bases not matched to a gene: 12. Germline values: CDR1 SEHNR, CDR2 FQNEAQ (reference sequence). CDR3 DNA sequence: TGTGCCAGCAGCTTTGGGTGGACTAGCGGGAGATCTGGGACAGATACGCAGTATTTT. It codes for CASSFGWTSGRSGTDTQYF.

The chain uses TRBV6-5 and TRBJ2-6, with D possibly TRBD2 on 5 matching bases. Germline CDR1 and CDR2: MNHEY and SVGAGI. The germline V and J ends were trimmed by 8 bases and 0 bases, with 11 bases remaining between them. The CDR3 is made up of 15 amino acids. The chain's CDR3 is CASGERVSGANVLTF. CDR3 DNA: TGTGCCAGCGGCGAGAGGGTCTCTGGGGCCAACGTCCTGACTTTC.

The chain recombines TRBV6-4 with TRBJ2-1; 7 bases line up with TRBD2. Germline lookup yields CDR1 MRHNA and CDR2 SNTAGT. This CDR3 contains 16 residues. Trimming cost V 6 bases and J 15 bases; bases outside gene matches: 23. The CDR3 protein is CASSRKSPTGGTEVFF. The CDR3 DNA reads TGTGCCAGCAGCCGTAAAAGCCCAACGGGAGGCACCGAAGTGTTCTTC.